Listed below are T cell receptor beta chains from one sample, sequenced in a study of technical replicates of blood from a few donors. This table comes from immunoSEQ multiplex PCR, and its TCRdb copy is limited to in-frame clones, with some not included. This sample has approximately 70,000 clones, with roughly 92% found just once. The material sequenced was T cells isolated from PBMCs. These TCRs come from a human donor in good health. Each CDR3 is given with its conserved first and last residue. D genes are given only for firm matches. Size values are once, few and many counts, or a class for expanded clones, and some rows have none.

j_gene: TRBJ2-5
d_gene: NA
v_gene: TRBV7-2
abundance: NA
CDR3aa: CASSLVQGTQYF
CDR3nt: TGTGCCAGCAGCTTGGTACAGGGGACCCAGTACTTC

j_gene: TRBJ1-2
d_gene: TRBD1
v_gene: TRBV27
abundance: NA
CDR3aa: CATHRPGGYGYTF
CDR3nt: TGTGCCACCCACCGACCAGGGGGCTATGGCTACACCTTC

j_gene: TRBJ2-3
d_gene: NA
v_gene: TRBV5-1
abundance: NA
CDR3aa: CASSFRDPGSTDTQYF
CDR3nt: TGCGCCAGCAGCTTCCGGGATCCCGGATCCACAGATACGCAGTATTTT

j_gene: TRBJ2-7
d_gene: TRBD1
v_gene: TRBV19
abundance: NA
CDR3aa: CASTPRPGQQAYEQYF
CDR3nt: TGTGCCAGTACTCCCAGACCGGGACAGCAGGCCTACGAGCAGTACTTC

j_gene: TRBJ2-1
d_gene: NA
v_gene: TRBV6-6
abundance: NA
CDR3aa: CASRRFNEQFF
CDR3nt: TGTGCCAGCCGTCGGTTCAATGAGCAGTTCTTC

j_gene: TRBJ2-7
d_gene: NA
v_gene: TRBV21-1
abundance: NA
CDR3aa: CASSKRPRRANIYEQYF
CDR3nt: TGTGCCAGCAGCAAACGGCCCCGGAGGGCGAACATCTACGAGCAGTACTTC

j_gene: TRBJ2-3
d_gene: TRBD2
v_gene: TRBV5-6
abundance: NA
CDR3aa: CASSFFASGTLADTQYF
CDR3nt: TGTGCCAGCAGCTTTTTTGCTAGCGGGACTCTAGCAGATACGCAGTATTTT

j_gene: TRBJ2-2
d_gene: NA
v_gene: TRBV11-1
abundance: NA
CDR3aa: CASSLVTGWDTGELFF
CDR3nt: TGTGCCAGCAGCTTGGTTACAGGGTGGGACACCGGGGAGCTGTTTTTT

j_gene: TRBJ2-7
d_gene: NA
v_gene: TRBV7-9
abundance: NA
CDR3aa: CASSLGGPYGQYF
CDR3nt: TGTGCCAGCAGCTTGGGGGGACCGTACGGGCAGTACTTC

j_gene: TRBJ1-1
d_gene: TRBD1
v_gene: TRBV4-3
abundance: few
CDR3aa: CASSQDPLTGRAFF
CDR3nt: TGCGCCAGCAGCCAAGACCCTTTGACAGGGAGGGCTTTCTTT

j_gene: TRBJ1-4
d_gene: TRBD1
v_gene: TRBV18
abundance: NA
CDR3aa: CASSPRDRGNEKLFF
CDR3nt: TGTGCCAGCTCACCAAGAGACAGGGGGAATGAAAAACTGTTTTTT

j_gene: TRBJ1-4
d_gene: NA
v_gene: TRBV15
abundance: NA
CDR3aa: CATSRDRAKLFF
CDR3nt: TGTGCCACCAGCAGAGACAGGGCTAAACTGTTTTTT

j_gene: TRBJ1-1
d_gene: TRBD1
v_gene: TRBV7-6
abundance: NA
CDR3aa: CASSLAGARGLGTEAFF
CDR3nt: TGTGCCAGCAGCTTAGCGGGGGCCAGGGGGCTGGGCACTGAAGCTTTCTTT

j_gene: TRBJ1-2
d_gene: TRBD1
v_gene: TRBV7-8
abundance: NA
CDR3aa: CASSLHRGEGYTF
CDR3nt: TGTGCCAGCAGCTTACACAGGGGTGAGGGCTACACCTTC

j_gene: TRBJ1-2
d_gene: TRBD1
v_gene: TRBV6-5
abundance: NA
CDR3aa: CASSFGTGVYGYTF
CDR3nt: TGTGCCAGCAGTTTCGGGACAGGGGTATATGGCTACACCTTC

j_gene: TRBJ2-7
d_gene: TRBD1
v_gene: TRBV19
abundance: NA
CDR3aa: CASSIQGAPYEQYF
CDR3nt: TGTGCCAGTAGTATCCAGGGGGCCCCCTACGAGCAGTACTTC

j_gene: TRBJ2-5
d_gene: NA
v_gene: TRBV28
abundance: NA
CDR3aa: CASSYGLKQETQYF
CDR3nt: TGTGCCAGCAGTTATGGACTAAAACAAGAGACCCAGTACTTC

j_gene: TRBJ2-7
d_gene: TRBD2
v_gene: TRBV19
abundance: few
CDR3aa: CASSMGLATYEQYF
CDR3nt: TGTGCCAGTAGTATGGGACTAGCTACCTACGAGCAGTACTTC

j_gene: TRBJ2-7
d_gene: NA
v_gene: TRBV5-6
abundance: once
CDR3aa: CASSYRGASSRSYEQYF
CDR3nt: TGTGCCAGCAGCTATCGGGGGGCCAGCTCTCGCTCCTACGAGCAGTACTTC

j_gene: TRBJ1-5
d_gene: TRBD1
v_gene: TRBV5-8
abundance: NA
CDR3aa: CASSLGTGSNQPQHF
CDR3nt: TGTGCCAGCAGCTTGGGGACAGGGAGCAATCAGCCCCAGCATTTT

j_gene: TRBJ2-7
d_gene: TRBD1
v_gene: TRBV6-5
abundance: NA
CDR3aa: CASSLTGTAPHEQYF
CDR3nt: TGTGCCAGCAGTTTAACCGGGACAGCTCCTCACGAGCAGTACTTC

j_gene: TRBJ2-7
d_gene: NA
v_gene: TRBV5-6
abundance: once
CDR3aa: CASSLYSPTYEQYF
CDR3nt: TGTGCCAGCAGCTTGTACTCACCTACCTACGAGCAGTACTTC

j_gene: TRBJ1-2
d_gene: NA
v_gene: TRBV27
abundance: NA
CDR3aa: CASSLGGVGYTF
CDR3nt: TGTGCCAGCAGTTTAGGGGGGGTCGGCTACACCTTC

j_gene: TRBJ2-7
d_gene: NA
v_gene: TRBV30
abundance: NA
CDR3aa: CACFTLSGFTYEQYF
CDR3nt: TGTGCCTGTTTCACCCTAAGCGGTTTTACCTACGAGCAGTACTTC

j_gene: TRBJ2-7
d_gene: NA
v_gene: TRBV4-1
abundance: NA
CDR3aa: CASSRNGEYHYEQYF
CDR3nt: TGCGCCAGCAGCCGCAATGGAGAGTACCATTACGAGCAGTACTTC

j_gene: TRBJ1-1
d_gene: NA
v_gene: TRBV5-5
abundance: NA
CDR3aa: CASSRGLGSGQWNTEAFF
CDR3nt: TGTGCCAGCAGCCGTGGGTTAGGTTCGGGACAATGGAACACTGAAGCTTTCTTT

j_gene: TRBJ2-1
d_gene: TRBD1
v_gene: TRBV5-4
abundance: NA
CDR3aa: CASSSKQGGFDEQFF
CDR3nt: TGTGCCAGCAGCTCCAAACAGGGGGGTTTCGATGAGCAGTTCTTC

j_gene: TRBJ1-2
d_gene: NA
v_gene: TRBV5-4
abundance: NA
CDR3aa: CASSLAGLVGGYTF
CDR3nt: TGTGCCAGCAGCTTGGCAGGGCTCGTCGGGGGCTACACCTTC

j_gene: TRBJ2-2
d_gene: NA
v_gene: TRBV4-2
abundance: few
CDR3aa: CASSQGNLASAEEAGELFF
CDR3nt: TGTGCCAGCAGCCAAGGAAATTTAGCAAGCGCCGAGGAGGCCGGGGAGCTGTTTTTT